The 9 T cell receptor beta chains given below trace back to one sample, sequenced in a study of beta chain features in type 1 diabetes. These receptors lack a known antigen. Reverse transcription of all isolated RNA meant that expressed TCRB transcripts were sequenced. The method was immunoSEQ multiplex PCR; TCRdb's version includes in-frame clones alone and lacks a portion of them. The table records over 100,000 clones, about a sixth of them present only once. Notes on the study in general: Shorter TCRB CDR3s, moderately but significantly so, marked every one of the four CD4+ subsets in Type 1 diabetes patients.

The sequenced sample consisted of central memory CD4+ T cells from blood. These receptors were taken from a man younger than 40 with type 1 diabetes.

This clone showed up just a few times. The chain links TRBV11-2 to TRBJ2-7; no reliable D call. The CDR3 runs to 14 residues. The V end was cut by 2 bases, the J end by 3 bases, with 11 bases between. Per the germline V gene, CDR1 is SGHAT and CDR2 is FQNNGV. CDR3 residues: CASSLSAAYYEQYF. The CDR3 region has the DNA TGTGCCAGCAGCTTATCAGCAGCGTACTACGAGCAGTACTTC.

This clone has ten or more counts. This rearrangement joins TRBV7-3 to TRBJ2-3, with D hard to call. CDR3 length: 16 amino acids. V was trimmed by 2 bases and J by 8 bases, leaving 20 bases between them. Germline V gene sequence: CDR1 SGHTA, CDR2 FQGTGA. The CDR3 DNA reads TGTGCCAGCAGCTTATTTAGCTGGCCGGCTCCCCGTACGCAGTATTTT. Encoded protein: CASSLFSWPAPRTQYF.

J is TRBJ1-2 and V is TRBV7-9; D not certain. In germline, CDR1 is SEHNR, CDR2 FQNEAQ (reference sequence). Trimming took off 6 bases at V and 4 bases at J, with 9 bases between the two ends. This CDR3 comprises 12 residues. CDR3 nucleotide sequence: TGTGCCAGCAGAAGGGATCTCTATGGCTACACCTTC. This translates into CASRRDLYGYTF.

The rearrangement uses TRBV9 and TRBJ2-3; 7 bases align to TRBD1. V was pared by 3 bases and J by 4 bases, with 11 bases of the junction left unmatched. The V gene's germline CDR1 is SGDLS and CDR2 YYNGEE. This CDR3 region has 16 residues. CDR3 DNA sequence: TGTGCCAGCAGCGGCGAGGGAAGGGGGCGAGCAGATACGCAGTATTTT. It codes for CASSGEGRGRADTQYF.

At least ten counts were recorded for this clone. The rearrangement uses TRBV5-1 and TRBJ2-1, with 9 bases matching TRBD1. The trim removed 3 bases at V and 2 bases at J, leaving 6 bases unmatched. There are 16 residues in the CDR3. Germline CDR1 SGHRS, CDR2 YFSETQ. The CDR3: CASSWQTGGTYNEQFF. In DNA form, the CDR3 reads TGCGCCAGCAGCTGGCAGACAGGGGGAACCTACAATGAGCAGTTCTTC.

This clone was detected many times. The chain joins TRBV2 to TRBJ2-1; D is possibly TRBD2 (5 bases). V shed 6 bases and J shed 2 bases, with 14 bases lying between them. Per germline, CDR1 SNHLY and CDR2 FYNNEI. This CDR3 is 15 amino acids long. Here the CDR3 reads CASRDGIVAYNEQFF. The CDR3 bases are TGTGCCAGCAGAGACGGGATCGTCGCCTACAATGAGCAGTTCTTC. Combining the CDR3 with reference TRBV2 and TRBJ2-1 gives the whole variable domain EPEVTQTPSHQVTQMGQEVILRCVPISNHLYFYWYRQILGQKVEFLVSFYNNEISEKSEIFDDQFSVERPDGSNFTLKIRSTKLEDSAMYFCASRDGIVAYNEQFFGPGTRLTVL.

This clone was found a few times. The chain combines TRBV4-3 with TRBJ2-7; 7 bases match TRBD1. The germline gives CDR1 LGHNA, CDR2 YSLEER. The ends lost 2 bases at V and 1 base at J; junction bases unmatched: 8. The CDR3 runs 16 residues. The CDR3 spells CASSQSTGTRSYEQYF. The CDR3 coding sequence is TGCGCCAGCAGCCAATCGACAGGGACGAGATCCTACGAGCAGTACTTC.

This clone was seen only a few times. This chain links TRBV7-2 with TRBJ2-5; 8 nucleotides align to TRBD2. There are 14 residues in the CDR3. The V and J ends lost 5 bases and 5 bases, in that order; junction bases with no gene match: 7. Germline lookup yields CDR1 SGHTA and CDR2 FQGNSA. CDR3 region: CASSPPGGQETQYF. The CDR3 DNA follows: TGTGCCAGCAGCCCGCCGGGGGGGCAGGAGACCCAGTACTTC.

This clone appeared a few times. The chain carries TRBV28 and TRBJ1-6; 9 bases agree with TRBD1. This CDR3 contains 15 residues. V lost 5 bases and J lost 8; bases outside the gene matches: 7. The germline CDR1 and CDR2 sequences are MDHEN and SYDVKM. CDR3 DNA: TGTGCCAGCAGTGGGGGACAGGGTTCCTATTCACCCCTCCACTTT. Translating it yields CASSGGQGSYSPLHF.